This paragraph covers one TCR beta chain sequence. The antigen remains undetermined. The data derive from a study of spatial heterogeneity in lung cancer. Across the whole study: On average, each unique TCR and UMI combination appeared more than ten times in raw reads. Study-level findings and limits: Among blood samples, ubiquitous expanded tumor TCRs appeared more at resection than at follow-up.

Time point defined: sample taken at primary tumor resection. Unsorted whole RNA of tumor, nontumor lung or frozen PBMC was sequenced. Every molecule of TCR cDNA had its own unique molecular identifier. A single record per CDR3 protein comes from TCRdb applying MiXCR to the 5' RACE reads. The sample includes under 40,000 distinct CDR3 sequences, roughly 5.5% of them seen just once. The input for sequencing was PBMCs, taken at surgery. The sequence came from a female donor with early-stage non-small cell lung cancer.

The CDR3 nucleotides read TGTGCCAGTAGTACGCACGGGACAGCCTTTTCTCGCGAGACCCAGTACTTC. It is translated as CASSTHGTAFSRETQYF. This chain joins TRBV19 and TRBJ2-5; 7 nucleotides align to TRBD1. Germline loops: CDR1 LNHDA, CDR2 SQIVND (reference sequence). The CDR3 is 17 residues long. Unmatched junction bases numbered 16, after V lost 4 bases and J lost 5 bases.